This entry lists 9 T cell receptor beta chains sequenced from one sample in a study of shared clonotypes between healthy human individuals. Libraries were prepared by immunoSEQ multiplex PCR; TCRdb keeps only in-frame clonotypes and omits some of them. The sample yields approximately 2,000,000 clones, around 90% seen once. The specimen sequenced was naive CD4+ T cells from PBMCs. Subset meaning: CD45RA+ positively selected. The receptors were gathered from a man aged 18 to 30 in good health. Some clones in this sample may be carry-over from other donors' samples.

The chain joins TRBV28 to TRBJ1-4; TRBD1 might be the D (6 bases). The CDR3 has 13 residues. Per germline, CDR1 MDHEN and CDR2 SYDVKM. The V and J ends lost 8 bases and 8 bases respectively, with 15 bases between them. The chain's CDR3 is CASRRGIGEKLFF. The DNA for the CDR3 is TGTGCCAGCCGCAGGGGTATTGGAGAAAAACTGTTTTTT. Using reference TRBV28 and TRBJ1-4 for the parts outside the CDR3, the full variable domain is DVKVTQSSRYLVKRTGEKVFLECVQDMDHENMFWYRQDPGLGLRLIYFSYDVKMKEKGDIPEGYSVSREKKERFSLILESASTNQTSMYLCASRRGIGEKLFFGSGTQLSVL.

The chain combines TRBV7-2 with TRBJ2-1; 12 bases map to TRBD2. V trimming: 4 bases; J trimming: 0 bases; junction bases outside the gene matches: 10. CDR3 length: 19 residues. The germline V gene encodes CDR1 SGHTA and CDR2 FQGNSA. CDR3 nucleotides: TGTGCCAGCAGCTGGGGACTAGCGGGTTTACTGTCCTCCTACAATGAGCAGTTCTTC. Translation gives CASSWGLAGLLSSYNEQFF.

The CDR3, as DNA: TGCGCCAGCAGCTTGGGCAGGGATGGAAACACCATATATTTT. Amino acids: CASSLGRDGNTIYF. The rearrangement joins TRBV5-1 to TRBJ1-3, with a weak D call TRBD1 (5 bases). V was cut by 0 bases and J by 3 bases, with 7 bases left in between. From germline, CDR1 is SGHRS and CDR2 YFSETQ. This CDR3 is 14 amino acids long.

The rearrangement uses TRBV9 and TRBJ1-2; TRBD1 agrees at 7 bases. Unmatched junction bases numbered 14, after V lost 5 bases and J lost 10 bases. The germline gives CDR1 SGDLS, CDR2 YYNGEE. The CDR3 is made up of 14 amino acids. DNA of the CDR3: TGTGCCAGCAGTAGAGCTGCTGGGCAGGGGGTCTACACCTTC. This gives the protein CASSRAAGQGVYTF.

The CDR3 DNA is TGTGCCAGCAGTACTAGCGGGAGGGCTGGCGAGCAGTACTTC. Protein: CASSTSGRAGEQYF. The chain carries TRBV2 and TRBJ2-7, with TRBD2 matching 13 bases. V was pared by 5 bases and J by 6 bases, with 4 bases of the junction left unmatched. The CDR3 is 14 residues long. The germline V gene encodes CDR1 SNHLY and CDR2 FYNNEI.

The CDR3 nucleotides are TGTGCTAGTGGTCCAGGACTCCCAGCGGATGGCTACACCTTC. Residues: CASGPGLPADGYTF. The J gene is TRBJ1-2, the V gene TRBV12-5; D is uncertain. CDR3 length: 14 residues. Trimming left V 5 bases short and J 6 bases short, with 16 bases between. Germline V gene data show CDR1 as LGHNT and CDR2 as FRNRAP.

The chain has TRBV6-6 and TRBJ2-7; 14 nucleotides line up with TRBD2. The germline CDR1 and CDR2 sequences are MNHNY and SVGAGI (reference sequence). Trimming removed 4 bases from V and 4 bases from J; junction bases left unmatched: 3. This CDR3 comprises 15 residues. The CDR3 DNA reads TGTGCCAGCAGTTCCGGGACTAGCGGGAGTTACGAGCAGTACTTC. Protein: CASSSGTSGSYEQYF.

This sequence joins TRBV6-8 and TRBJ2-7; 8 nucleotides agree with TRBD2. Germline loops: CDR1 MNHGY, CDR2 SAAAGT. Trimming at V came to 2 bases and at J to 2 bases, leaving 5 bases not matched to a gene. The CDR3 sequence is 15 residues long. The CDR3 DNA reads TGTGCCAGCAGTTACCCTGGACTAGCTCCCTACGAGCAGTACTTC. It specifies CASSYPGLAPYEQYF.

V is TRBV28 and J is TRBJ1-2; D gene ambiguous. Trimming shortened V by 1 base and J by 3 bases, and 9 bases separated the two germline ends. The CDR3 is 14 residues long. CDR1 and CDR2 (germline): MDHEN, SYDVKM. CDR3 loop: CASSLFTRYYGYTF. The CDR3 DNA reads TGTGCCAGCAGTTTATTTACCAGATACTATGGCTACACCTTC.